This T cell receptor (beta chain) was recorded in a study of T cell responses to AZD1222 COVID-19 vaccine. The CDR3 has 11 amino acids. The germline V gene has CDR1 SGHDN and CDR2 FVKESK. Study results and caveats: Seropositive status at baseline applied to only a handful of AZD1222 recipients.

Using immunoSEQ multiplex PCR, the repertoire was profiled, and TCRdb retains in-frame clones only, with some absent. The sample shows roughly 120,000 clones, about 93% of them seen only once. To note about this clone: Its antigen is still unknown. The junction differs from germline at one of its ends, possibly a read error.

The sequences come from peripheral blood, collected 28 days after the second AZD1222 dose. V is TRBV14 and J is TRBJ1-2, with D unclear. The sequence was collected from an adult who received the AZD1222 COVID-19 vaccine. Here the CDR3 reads CASSQVIRTNF. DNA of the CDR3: TGTGCCAGCAGCCAAGTAATTCGCACTAACTTC. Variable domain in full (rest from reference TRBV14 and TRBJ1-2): EAGVTQFPSHSVIEKGQTVTLRCDPISGHDNLYWYRRVMGKEIKFLLHFVKESKQDESGMPNNRFLAERTGGTYSTLKVQPAELEDSGVYFCASSQVIRTNFGSGTRLTVV.